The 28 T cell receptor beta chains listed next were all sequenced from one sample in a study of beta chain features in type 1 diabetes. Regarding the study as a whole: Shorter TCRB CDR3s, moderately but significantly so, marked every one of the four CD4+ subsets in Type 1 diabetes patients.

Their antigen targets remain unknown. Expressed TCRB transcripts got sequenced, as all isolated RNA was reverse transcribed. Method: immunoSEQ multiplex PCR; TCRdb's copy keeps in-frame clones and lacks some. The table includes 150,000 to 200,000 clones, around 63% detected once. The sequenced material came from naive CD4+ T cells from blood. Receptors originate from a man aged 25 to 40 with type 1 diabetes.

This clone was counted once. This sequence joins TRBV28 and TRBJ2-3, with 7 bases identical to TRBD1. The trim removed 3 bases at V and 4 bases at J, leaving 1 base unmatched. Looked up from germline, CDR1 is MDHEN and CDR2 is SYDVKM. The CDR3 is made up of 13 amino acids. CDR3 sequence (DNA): TGTGCCAGCAGTTTGCAGGGGGCAGATACGCAGTATTTT. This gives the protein CASSLQGADTQYF.

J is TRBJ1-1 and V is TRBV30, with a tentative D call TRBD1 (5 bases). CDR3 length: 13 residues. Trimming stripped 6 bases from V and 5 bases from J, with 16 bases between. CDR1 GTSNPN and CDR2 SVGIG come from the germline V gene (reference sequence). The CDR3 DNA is TGTGCCTGCCAAACTCGGGGGTTTACTGAAGCTTTCTTT. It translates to CACQTRGFTEAFF.

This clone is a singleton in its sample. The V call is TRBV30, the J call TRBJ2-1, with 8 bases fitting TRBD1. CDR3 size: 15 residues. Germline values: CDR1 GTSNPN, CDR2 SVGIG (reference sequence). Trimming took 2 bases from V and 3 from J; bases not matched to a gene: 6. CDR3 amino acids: CAWSPPGGGYNEQFF. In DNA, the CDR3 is TGTGCCTGGAGTCCTCCAGGGGGCGGCTACAATGAGCAGTTCTTC.

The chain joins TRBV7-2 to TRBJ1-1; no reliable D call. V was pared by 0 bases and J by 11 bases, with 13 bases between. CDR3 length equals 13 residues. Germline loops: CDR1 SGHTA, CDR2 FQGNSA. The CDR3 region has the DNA TGTGCCAGCAGCTTAGCATCAGACACGGTGGCTTTCTTT. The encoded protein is CASSLASDTVAFF.

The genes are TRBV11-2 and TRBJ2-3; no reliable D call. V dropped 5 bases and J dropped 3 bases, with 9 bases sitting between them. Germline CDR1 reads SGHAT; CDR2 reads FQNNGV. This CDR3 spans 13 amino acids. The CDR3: CASSIGATDTQYF. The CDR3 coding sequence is TGTGCCAGCAGCATAGGCGCAACAGATACGCAGTATTTT.

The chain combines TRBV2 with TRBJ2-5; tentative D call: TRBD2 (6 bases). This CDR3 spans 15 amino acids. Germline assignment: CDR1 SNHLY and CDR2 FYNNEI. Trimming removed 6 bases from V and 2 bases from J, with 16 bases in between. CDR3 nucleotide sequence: TGTGCCAGCAGGATGGCGGGGCTTCCACAAGAGACCCAGTACTTC. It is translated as CASRMAGLPQETQYF.

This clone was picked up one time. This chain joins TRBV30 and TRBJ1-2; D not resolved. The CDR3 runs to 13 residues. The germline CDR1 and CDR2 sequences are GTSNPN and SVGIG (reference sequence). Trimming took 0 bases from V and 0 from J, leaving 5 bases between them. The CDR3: CAWSVTTNYGYTF. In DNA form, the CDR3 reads TGTGCCTGGAGTGTAACAACTAACTATGGCTACACCTTC.

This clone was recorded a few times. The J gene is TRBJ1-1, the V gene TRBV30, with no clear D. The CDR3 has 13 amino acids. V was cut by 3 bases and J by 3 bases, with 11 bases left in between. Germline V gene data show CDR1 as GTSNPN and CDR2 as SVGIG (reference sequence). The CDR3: CAWSEGRYTEAFF. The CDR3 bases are TGTGCCTGGAGCGAGGGTCGGTACACTGAAGCTTTCTTT.

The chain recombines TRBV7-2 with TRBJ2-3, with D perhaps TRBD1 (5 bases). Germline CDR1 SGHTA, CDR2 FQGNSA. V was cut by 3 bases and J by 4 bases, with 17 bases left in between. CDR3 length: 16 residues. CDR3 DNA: TGTGCCAGCAGCTTCCGCCTGGGGCTGTGGGCAGATACGCAGTATTTT. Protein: CASSFRLGLWADTQYF.

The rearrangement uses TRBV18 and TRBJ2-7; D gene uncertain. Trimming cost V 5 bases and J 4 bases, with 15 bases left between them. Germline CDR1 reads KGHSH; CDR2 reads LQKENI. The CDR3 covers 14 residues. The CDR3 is CASSAKGLGYEQYF. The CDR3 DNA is TGTGCCAGCTCAGCGAAGGGTCTGGGATACGAGCAGTACTTC.

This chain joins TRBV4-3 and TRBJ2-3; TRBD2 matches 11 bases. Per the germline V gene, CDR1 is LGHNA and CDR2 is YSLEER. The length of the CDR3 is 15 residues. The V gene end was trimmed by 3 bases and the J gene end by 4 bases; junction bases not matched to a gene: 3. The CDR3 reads CASSHISGGADTQYF. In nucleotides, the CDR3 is TGCGCCAGCAGCCACATTAGCGGGGGGGCAGATACGCAGTATTTT.

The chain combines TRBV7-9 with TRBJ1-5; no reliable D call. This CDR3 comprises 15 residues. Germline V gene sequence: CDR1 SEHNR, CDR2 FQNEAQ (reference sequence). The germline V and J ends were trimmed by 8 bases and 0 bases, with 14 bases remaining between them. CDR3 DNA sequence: TGTGCCAGCGGAGTGGAGGGTGGTAGCAATCAGCCCCAGCATTTT. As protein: CASGVEGGSNQPQHF.

The CDR3 loop is CASSVIADNEQFF. CDR3 nucleotides: TGTGCCAGCAGCGTAATAGCGGATAATGAGCAGTTCTTC. This rearrangement joins TRBV27 to TRBJ2-1; perhaps TRBD2 as D (6 bases). The CDR3 sequence is 13 residues long. Looked up from germline, CDR1 is MNHEY and CDR2 is SMNVEV (reference sequence). V was trimmed by 6 bases and J by 7 bases, leaving 13 bases between them.

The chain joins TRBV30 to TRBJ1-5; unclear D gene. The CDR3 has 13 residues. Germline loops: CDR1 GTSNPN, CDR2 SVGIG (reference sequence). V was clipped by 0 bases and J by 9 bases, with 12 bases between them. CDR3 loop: CAWSVLPRGPQHF. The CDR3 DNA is TGTGCCTGGAGTGTACTTCCTCGAGGGCCCCAGCATTTT. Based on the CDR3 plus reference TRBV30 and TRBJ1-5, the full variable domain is SQTIHQWPATLVQPVGSPLSLECTVEGTSNPNLYWYRQAAGRGLQLLFYSVGIGQISSEVPQNLSASRPQDRQFILSSKKLLLSDSGFYLCAWSVLPRGPQHFGDGTRLSIL.

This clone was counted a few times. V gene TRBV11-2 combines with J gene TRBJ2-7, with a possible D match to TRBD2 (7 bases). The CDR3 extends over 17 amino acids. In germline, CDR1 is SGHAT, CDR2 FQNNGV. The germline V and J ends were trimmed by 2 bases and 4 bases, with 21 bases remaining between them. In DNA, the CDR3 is TGTGCCAGCAGCTTACCCCCGGGTGGGGGGGCCGGATACGAGCAGTACTTC. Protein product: CASSLPPGGGAGYEQYF.

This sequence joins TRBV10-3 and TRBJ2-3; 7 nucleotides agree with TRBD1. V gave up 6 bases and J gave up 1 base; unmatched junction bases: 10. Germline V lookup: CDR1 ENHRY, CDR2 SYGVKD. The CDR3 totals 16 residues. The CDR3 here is CAIRHDREGGTDTQYF. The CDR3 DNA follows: TGTGCCATCAGGCACGACAGGGAAGGGGGCACAGATACGCAGTATTTT.

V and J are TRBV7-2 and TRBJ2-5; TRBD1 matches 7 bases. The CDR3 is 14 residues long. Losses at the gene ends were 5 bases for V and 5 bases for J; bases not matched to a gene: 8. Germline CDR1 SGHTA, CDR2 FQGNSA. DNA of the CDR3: TGTGCCAGCAGCCCGACAGGGATAGGGGAGACCCAGTACTTC. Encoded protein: CASSPTGIGETQYF.

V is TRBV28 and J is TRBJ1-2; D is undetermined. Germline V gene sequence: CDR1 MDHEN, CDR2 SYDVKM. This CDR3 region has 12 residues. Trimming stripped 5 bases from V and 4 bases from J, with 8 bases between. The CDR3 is CASSLQIYGYTF. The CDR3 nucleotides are TGTGCCAGCAGTCTACAGATCTATGGCTACACCTTC.

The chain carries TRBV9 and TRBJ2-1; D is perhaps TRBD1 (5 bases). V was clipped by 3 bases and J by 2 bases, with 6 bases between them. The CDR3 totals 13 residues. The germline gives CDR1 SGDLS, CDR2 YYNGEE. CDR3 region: CASSAQAYNEQFF. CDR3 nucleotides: TGTGCCAGCAGCGCACAGGCCTACAATGAGCAGTTCTTC.

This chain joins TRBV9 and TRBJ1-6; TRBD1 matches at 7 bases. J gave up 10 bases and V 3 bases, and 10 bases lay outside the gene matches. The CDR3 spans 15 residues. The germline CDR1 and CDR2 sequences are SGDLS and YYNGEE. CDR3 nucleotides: TGTGCCAGCAGCGCCCGACAGGGAGGTTTATCACCCCTCCACTTT. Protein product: CASSARQGGLSPLHF.

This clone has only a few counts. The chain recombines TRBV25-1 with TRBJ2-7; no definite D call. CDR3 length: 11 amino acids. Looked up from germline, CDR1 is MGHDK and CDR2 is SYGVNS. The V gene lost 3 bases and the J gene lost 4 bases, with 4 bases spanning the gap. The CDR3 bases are TGTGCCAGCAGTGAGTGGTACGAGCAGTACTTC. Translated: CASSEWYEQYF.

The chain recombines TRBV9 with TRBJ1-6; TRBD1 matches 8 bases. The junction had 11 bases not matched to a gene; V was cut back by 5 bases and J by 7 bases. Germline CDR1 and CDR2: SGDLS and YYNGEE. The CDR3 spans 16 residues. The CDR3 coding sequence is TGTGCCAGCAGTCGAACCGGGACAGGCAAAAATTCACCCCTCCACTTT. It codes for CASSRTGTGKNSPLHF.

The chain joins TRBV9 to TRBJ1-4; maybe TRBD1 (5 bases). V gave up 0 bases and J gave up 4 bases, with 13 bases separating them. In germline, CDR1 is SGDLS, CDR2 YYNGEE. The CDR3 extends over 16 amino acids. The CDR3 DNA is TGTGCCAGCAGCGTAGGGCCAGGGACGGATAATGAAAAACTGTTTTTT. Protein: CASSVGPGTDNEKLFF.

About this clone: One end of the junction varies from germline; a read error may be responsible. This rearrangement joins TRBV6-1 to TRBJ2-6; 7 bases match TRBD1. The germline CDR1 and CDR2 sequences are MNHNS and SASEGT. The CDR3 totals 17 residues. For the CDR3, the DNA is TGTGCCAGCAGTGAAGGTGTCTTACAGGGACAGTTAAACGGCCTGACTTTC. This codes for CASSEGVLQGQLNGLTF.

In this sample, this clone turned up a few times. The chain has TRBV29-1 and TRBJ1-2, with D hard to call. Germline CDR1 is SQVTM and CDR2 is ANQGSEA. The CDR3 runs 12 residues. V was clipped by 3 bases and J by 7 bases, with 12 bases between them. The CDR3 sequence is CSVDRLGSGYTF. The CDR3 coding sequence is TGCAGCGTTGACCGGTTAGGGTCTGGCTACACCTTC.

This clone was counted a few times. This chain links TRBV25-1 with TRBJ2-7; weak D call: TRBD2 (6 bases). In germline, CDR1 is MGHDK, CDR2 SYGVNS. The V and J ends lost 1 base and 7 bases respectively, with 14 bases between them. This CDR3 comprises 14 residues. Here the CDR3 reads CASSESGGFGEQYF. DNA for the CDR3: TGTGCCAGCAGTGAATCTGGAGGGTTTGGAGAGCAGTACTTC.

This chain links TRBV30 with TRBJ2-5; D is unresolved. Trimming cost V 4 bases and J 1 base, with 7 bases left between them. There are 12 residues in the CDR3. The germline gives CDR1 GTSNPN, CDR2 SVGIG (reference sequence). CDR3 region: CAWKRSQETQYF. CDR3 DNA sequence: TGTGCCTGGAAACGATCCCAAGAGACCCAGTACTTC.

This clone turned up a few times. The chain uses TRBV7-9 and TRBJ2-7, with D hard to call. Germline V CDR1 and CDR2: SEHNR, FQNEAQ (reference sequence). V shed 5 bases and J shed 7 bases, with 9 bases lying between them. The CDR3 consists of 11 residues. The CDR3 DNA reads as TGTGCCAGCAGCCCAGCCTGGGAGCAGTACTTC. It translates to CASSPAWEQYF.